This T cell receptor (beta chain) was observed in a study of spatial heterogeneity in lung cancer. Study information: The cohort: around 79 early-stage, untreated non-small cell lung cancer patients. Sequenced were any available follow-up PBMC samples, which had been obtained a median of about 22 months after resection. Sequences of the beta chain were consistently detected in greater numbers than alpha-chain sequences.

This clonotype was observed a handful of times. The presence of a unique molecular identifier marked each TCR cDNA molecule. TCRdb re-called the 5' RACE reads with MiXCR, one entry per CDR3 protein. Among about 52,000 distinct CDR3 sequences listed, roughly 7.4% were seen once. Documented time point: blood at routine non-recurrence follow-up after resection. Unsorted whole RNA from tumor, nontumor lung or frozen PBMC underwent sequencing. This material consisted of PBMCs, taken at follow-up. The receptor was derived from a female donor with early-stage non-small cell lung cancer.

CDR3 in amino acids: CASSLTGSYQPQHF. The CDR3 coding sequence is TGTGCCAGCAGCCTGACAGGTTCCTATCAGCCCCAGCATTTT. This chain links TRBV11-2 with TRBJ1-5, with D perhaps TRBD1 (6 bases). CDR1 and CDR2 from the germline V gene are SGHAT and FQNNGV. V was shortened by 5 bases and J by 5 bases, with 13 bases between the two germline ends. This CDR3 contains 14 residues.